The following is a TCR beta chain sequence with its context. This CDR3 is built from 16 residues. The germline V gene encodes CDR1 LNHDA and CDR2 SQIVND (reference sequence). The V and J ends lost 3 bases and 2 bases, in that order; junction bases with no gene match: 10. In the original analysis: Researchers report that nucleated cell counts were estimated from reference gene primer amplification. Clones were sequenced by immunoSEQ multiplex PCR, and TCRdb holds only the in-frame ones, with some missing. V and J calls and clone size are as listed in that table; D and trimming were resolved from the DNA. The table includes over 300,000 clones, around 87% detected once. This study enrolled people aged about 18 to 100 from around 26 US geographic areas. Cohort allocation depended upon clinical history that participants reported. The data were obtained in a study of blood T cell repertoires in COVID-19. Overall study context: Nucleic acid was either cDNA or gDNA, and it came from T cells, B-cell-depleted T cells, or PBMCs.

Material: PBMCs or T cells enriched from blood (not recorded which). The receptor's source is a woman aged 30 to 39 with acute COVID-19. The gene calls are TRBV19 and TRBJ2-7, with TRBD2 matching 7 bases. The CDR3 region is CASSIAYSGTTYEQYF. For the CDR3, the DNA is TGTGCCAGTAGTATCGCCTATTCCGGGACTACCTACGAGCAGTACTTC.